What follows are 22 T cell receptor beta chains derived from one specimen sequenced in a study of control samples from healthy donors and cancer patients. The table came from immunoSEQ multiplex PCR; TCRdb's copy has only in-frame clones and leaves some out. Here the sample spans about 190,000 clones, 85% to 95% being singletons. The sample consisted of blood. The receptor source for this set is a man aged 18 to 29 in good health.

The chain links TRBV13 to TRBJ1-2, with a tentative D call TRBD1 (6 bases). CDR1 and CDR2 (germline): PRHDT, FYEKMQ (reference sequence). The CDR3 covers 15 residues. The ends were cut back, 6 bases at V and 4 bases at J, with 18 bases in the middle. CDR3 amino acids: CASRKTQGPPYGYTF. CDR3 DNA: TGTGCCAGCAGAAAAACACAGGGACCGCCCTATGGCTACACCTTC.

The chain uses TRBV5-1 and TRBJ2-5, with 12 bases lining up with TRBD1. Unmatched junction bases numbered 6, after V lost 4 bases and J lost 5 bases. CDR3 length equals 15 residues. Germline CDR1 reads SGHRS; CDR2 reads YFSETQ. The CDR3 nucleotides are TGCGCCAGCAGCCGGGGACAGGGGGCAGGTGAGACCCAGTACTTC. This translates into CASSRGQGAGETQYF.

The chain recombines TRBV6-2 or TRBV6-3 with TRBJ1-3; D might be TRBD1 (5 bases). Trimming shortened V by 6 bases and J by 4 bases, and 19 bases separated the two germline ends. The CDR3 is 16 residues long. Looked up from germline, CDR1 is MNHEY and CDR2 is SVGEGT. The DNA for the CDR3 is TGTGCCAGCAGCCCTACCAGGGCAGATAAAGGAAACACCATATATTTT. Protein: CASSPTRADKGNTIYF.

CDR3 DNA: TGTGCCAGCAGTTACAACCTCTTCACCGGGACTAGAAATGAGCAGTTCTTC. Protein sequence: CASSYNLFTGTRNEQFF. The chain employs TRBV7-2 and TRBJ2-1; 8 nucleotides agree with TRBD2. The CDR3 has 17 residues. Looked up from germline, CDR1 is SGHTA and CDR2 is FQGNSA. The V and J ends lost 6 bases and 7 bases, in that order; junction bases with no gene match: 17.

The chain links TRBV10-1 to TRBJ1-4; D is perhaps TRBD1 (5 bases). The CDR3 runs to 14 residues. V lost 7 bases and J lost 12, with 21 bases in between. The germline V gene encodes CDR1 WNHNN and CDR2 SYGVQD (reference sequence). CDR3 residues: CASTIDSHQNELFF. The CDR3 DNA is TGCGCCAGCACTATCGACAGCCACCAAAACGAACTGTTTTTT.

The chain is built from TRBV30 and TRBJ2-5; 9 nucleotides agree with TRBD2. Germline V gene lookup returns CDR1 GTSNPN and CDR2 SVGIG (reference sequence). The CDR3 consists of 15 residues. Trimming at V came to 5 bases and at J to 2 bases, leaving 9 bases not matched to a gene. The CDR3 bases are TGTGCCTGGGTAACCGAGCGGGGGGTACAAGAGACCCAGTACTTC. It encodes CAWVTERGVQETQYF.

The chain is built from TRBV2 and TRBJ1-4, with no clear D. Germline assignment: CDR1 SNHLY and CDR2 FYNNEI. Trimming removed 8 bases from V and 7 bases from J, with 5 bases in between. This CDR3 has 10 amino acids. The CDR3 DNA sequence: TGTGCCAGCGGAGGTGAAAAACTGTTTTTT. Protein: CASGGEKLFF.

The V call is TRBV5-4, the J call TRBJ2-7; TRBD1 might be the D (5 bases). V lost 3 bases, J lost 0 bases, and 7 bases lay in between. The germline gives CDR1 SGHNT, CDR2 YYREEE (reference sequence). This CDR3 contains 13 residues. CDR3 bases: TGTGCCAGCAGCTCAGACAGCTCCTACGAGCAGTACTTC. It translates to CASSSDSSYEQYF.

Remarks on this clone: A read error may be the cause here, since a much bigger clone is one base away. The chain joins TRBV2 to TRBJ1-1; D not resolved. Germline-derived CDR1 and CDR2 are SNHLY and FYNNEI. Trimming stripped 5 bases from V and 0 bases from J, with 4 bases between. CDR3 length: 12 amino acids. CDR3 region: CASSSVNTEAFF. The CDR3 bases are TGTGCCAGCAGTTCGGTGAACACTGAAGCTTTCTTT.

This clone appeared a few times. The chain combines TRBV4-1 with TRBJ1-5; tentative D call: TRBD1 (5 bases). CDR1 MGHRA and CDR2 YSYEKL come from the germline V gene. The CDR3 runs to 16 residues. The germline V and J ends were trimmed by 1 base and 7 bases, with 17 bases remaining between them. CDR3 bases: TGCGCCAGCAGCCAAGTAACGGGGGTCCCCCCCCAGCCCCAGCATTTT. It codes for CASSQVTGVPPQPQHF.

This rearrangement joins TRBV5-1 to TRBJ2-1; 10 bases line up with TRBD2. V was pared by 2 bases and J by 4 bases, with 3 bases of the junction left unmatched. Germline CDR1 reads SGHRS; CDR2 reads YFSETQ. The CDR3 spans 15 residues. Here the CDR3 DNA reads TGCGCCAGCAGCTTTAGCGGGGGGCTGTACAATGAGCAGTTCTTC. Translation: CASSFSGGLYNEQFF.

The rearrangement links TRBV5-1 to TRBJ2-1; 10 nucleotides line up with TRBD1. The germline CDR1 and CDR2 sequences are SGHRS and YFSETQ. J lost 6 bases, V lost 3 bases, and 15 bases had no gene match. The CDR3 is 18 amino acids. The DNA for the CDR3 is TGCGCCAGCAGCTGGAAAAAGGGACAGGGGCCGACGACCAATGAGCAGTTCTTC. Translation gives CASSWKKGQGPTTNEQFF. Drawing the rest from reference TRBV5-1 and TRBJ2-1, the complete variable domain is KAGVTQTPRYLIKTRGQQVTLSCSPISGHRSVSWYQQTPGQGLQFLFEYFSETQRNKGNFPGRFSGRQFSNSRSEMNVSTLELGDSALYLCASSWKKGQGPTTNEQFFGPGTRLTVL.

This chain links TRBV18 with TRBJ1-6; TRBD1 might be the D (6 bases). This CDR3 spans 14 amino acids. CDR1 is KGHSH, CDR2 LQKENI, per germline. Trimming pared 3 bases from V and 7 bases from J, leaving 10 bases between. The CDR3 protein is CASSPTGMNSPLHF. The CDR3 DNA reads as TGTGCCAGCTCACCCACAGGGATGAATTCACCCCTCCACTTT. Drawing the rest from reference TRBV18 and TRBJ1-6, the complete variable domain is NAGVMQNPRHLVRRRGQEARLRCSPMKGHSHVYWYRQLPEEGLKFMVYLQKENIIDESGMPKERFSAEFPKEGPSILRIQQVVRGDSAAYFCASSPTGMNSPLHFGNGTRLTVT.

This clone turned up a few times. V gene TRBV5-5 combines with J gene TRBJ2-1, with TRBD2 matching 8 bases. The CDR3 extends over 16 amino acids. Trimming cost V 0 bases and J 6 bases; bases outside gene matches: 8. Germline CDR1 and CDR2: SGHKS and YYEKEE (reference sequence). The DNA for the CDR3 is TGTGCCAGCAGCTTGGGGGGACTAGTAAGACGCAATGAGCAGTTCTTC. Its protein product is CASSLGGLVRRNEQFF.

This chain joins TRBV5-1 and TRBJ2-7; 13 nucleotides agree with TRBD2. CDR1 is SGHRS and CDR2 is YFSETQ in the germline V gene. CDR3 length: 15 residues. The junction had 7 bases not matched to a gene; V was cut back by 3 bases and J by 7 bases. CDR3: CASSYGLAGAGEQYF. The CDR3 nucleotides read TGCGCCAGCAGCTATGGACTAGCGGGGGCAGGGGAGCAGTACTTC.

This chain's CDR3 is CASSQDKYWDTSSKNIQYF. In DNA, the CDR3 is TGTGCCAGCAGCCAAGATAAATATTGGGACACATCAAGCAAAAACATTCAGTACTTC. V usage is TRBV14 and J usage is TRBJ2-4; D may be TRBD1 (6 bases). Germline CDR1 SGHDN, CDR2 FVKESK. Trimming pared 0 bases from V and 3 bases from J, leaving 21 bases between. The CDR3 is 19 residues long.

The genes are TRBV21-1 and TRBJ2-2; the tabulated D call, TRBD1, remains unverified against the DNA. TRBV21-1 is shown as a pseudogene. The CDR3 extends over 18 amino acids. CDR3 bases: TGTGCCAGCAGCAAAACGAGAAACCGGGACAGGAACACCGGGGAGCTGTTTTTT. Translation: CASSKTRNRDRNTGELFF.

The chain recombines TRBV6-1 with TRBJ1-2, with a possible D match to TRBD1 (6 bases). The CDR3 has 13 residues. In germline, CDR1 is MNHNS, CDR2 SASEGT. Trimming took off 1 base at V and 5 bases at J, with 8 bases between the two ends. In nucleotides, the CDR3 is TGTGCCAGCAGTGAAGGGAGGGGGTATGGCTACACCTTC. Translated, it gives CASSEGRGYGYTF.

The chain links TRBV24-1 to TRBJ2-5, with D uncertain. The CDR3 contains 14 residues. V was pared by 9 bases and J by 4 bases, with 17 bases between. The germline gives CDR1 KGHDR, CDR2 SFDVKD. CDR3 residues: CATPSQLKAETQYF. The CDR3 coding sequence is TGTGCCACCCCCAGCCAATTGAAGGCAGAGACCCAGTACTTC.

As for this clone: The junction does not match germline at one end; this may be a read error. This sequence joins TRBV12-5 and TRBJ2-7; TRBD2 matches 9 bases. Germline CDR1 LGHNT, CDR2 FRNRAP. There are 18 residues in the CDR3. CDR3 in amino acids: CACGLVRGGGGIPDEQYF. In nucleotides, the CDR3 is TGTGCTTGTGGTTTGGTACGAGGCGGGGGGGGAATCCCTGACGAGCAGTACTTC.

The chain has TRBV6-5 and TRBJ1-4; D not resolved. V was shortened by 8 bases and J by 6 bases, with 16 bases between the two germline ends. The CDR3 loop spans 14 amino acids. Germline V lookup: CDR1 MNHEY, CDR2 SVGAGI. The CDR3 DNA sequence: TGTGCCAGCTCCCGGGGAGGTACTGATGAAAAACTGTTTTTT. This gives the protein CASSRGGTDEKLFF.

The rearrangement uses TRBV2 and TRBJ1-6; tentatively, D is TRBD1 (6 bases). Trimming took off 2 bases at V and 12 bases at J, with 17 bases between the two ends. This CDR3 is built from 15 residues. Germline V gene sequence: CDR1 SNHLY, CDR2 FYNNEI. CDR3 DNA sequence: TGTGCCAGCAGTGAAAGGGCAGGGGCGGTAGGACCCCTCCACTTT. Encoded protein: CASSERAGAVGPLHF.